Following are 4 T cell receptor beta chains from one sample sequenced in a study of cytomegalovirus exposure and HLA in healthy donors. The PCR was carried out with 60 Vbeta primers and 13 Jbeta primers. TCRdb's copy holds only in-frame clones and misses some; the assay was immunoSEQ multiplex PCR. The sample contains around 180,000 clones, roughly 78% of which appear only once. What was sequenced was PBMCs. The receptors here all came from a woman between 50 and 59 years old in good health and CMV-seropositive.

The chain employs TRBV5-4 and TRBJ2-1; 8 positions match TRBD1. The CDR3 length is 14 residues. V was pared by 2 bases and J by 9 bases, with 7 bases of the junction left unmatched. The germline CDR1 and CDR2 sequences are SGHNT and YYREEE (reference sequence). The CDR3 region has the DNA TGTGCCAGCAGCTTCCGACAGGGGCGGGGTGAGCAGTTCTTC. It codes for CASSFRQGRGEQFF. Full variable domain (rest looked up from reference TRBV5-4 and TRBJ2-1): ETGVTQSPTHLIKTRGQQVTLRCSSQSGHNTVSWYQQALGQGPQFIFQYYREEENGRGNFPPRFSGLQFPNYSSELNVNALELDDSALYLCASSFRQGRGEQFFGPGTRLTVL.

The rearrangement joins TRBV6-5 to TRBJ1-3; D is possibly TRBD1 (5 bases). The V gene's germline CDR1 is MNHEY and CDR2 SVGAGI. This CDR3 is 15 amino acids long. The V end lost 6 bases, the J end lost 0 bases, and 12 bases lay between the germline ends. CDR3 in DNA: TGTGCCAGCAGCCTTACAGGAACCTCTGGAAACACCATATATTTT. Its protein is CASSLTGTSGNTIYF.

The chain uses TRBV11-3 and TRBJ1-4; maybe TRBD1 (5 bases). The V and J ends lost 0 bases and 3 bases respectively, with 14 bases between them. Germline V gene sequence: CDR1 SGHNT, CDR2 YENEEA. The CDR3 totals 17 residues. The CDR3 sequence is CASSLDLRGMANEKLFF. CDR3 DNA sequence: TGTGCCAGCAGCTTAGATCTTCGGGGGATGGCTAATGAAAAACTGTTTTTT.

The chain combines TRBV11-2 with TRBJ2-5; TRBD1 matches 8 bases. V was clipped by 1 base and J by 5 bases; unmatched bases: 12. The V gene's germline CDR1 is SGHAT and CDR2 FQNNGV. There are 17 residues in the CDR3. In DNA form, the CDR3 reads TGTGCCAGCAGCTTAGGCGTCCAGGGGGCAGGTTTCGAGACCCAGTACTTC. Translating gives CASSLGVQGAGFETQYF.